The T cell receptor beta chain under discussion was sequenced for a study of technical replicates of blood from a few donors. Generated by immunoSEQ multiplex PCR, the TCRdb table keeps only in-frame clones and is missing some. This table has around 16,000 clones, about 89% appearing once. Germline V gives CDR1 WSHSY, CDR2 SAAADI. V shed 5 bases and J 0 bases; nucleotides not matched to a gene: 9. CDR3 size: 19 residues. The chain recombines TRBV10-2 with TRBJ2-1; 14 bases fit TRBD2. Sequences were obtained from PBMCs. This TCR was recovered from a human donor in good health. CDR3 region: CASSIGLAGGRSSYNEQFF. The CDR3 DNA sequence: TGCGCCAGCAGTATTGGACTAGCGGGAGGCCGTTCCTCCTACAATGAGCAGTTCTTC.